A single sample gave rise to the 13 T cell receptor beta chains below, sequenced in a study of T cells in Graves' hyperthyroidism and ophthalmopathy. RNA transcripts gave rise to amplified TCR beta CDR3 regions. When the TCR CDR3 underwent first-round RT-PCR, the HTBI primer set was used. One entry per CDR3 protein results from TCRdb running MiXCR on the multiplex PCR reads. The sample yields some 300,000 distinct CDR3 sequences, roughly 14% seen once. Sequences were obtained from blood. These receptors were taken from a woman under 40 with Graves' hyperthyroidism that later progressed to Graves' ophthalmopathy.

This clonotype showed up just a few times. V and J are TRBV4-1 and TRBJ2-1, with D unresolved. V shed 1 base and J shed 10 bases, with 17 bases lying between them. The CDR3 extends over 15 amino acids. Looked up from germline, CDR1 is MGHRA and CDR2 is YSYEKL. CDR3 protein: CASSQVGVDDPEQFF. The DNA for the CDR3 is TGCGCCAGCAGCCAAGTGGGTGTGGACGATCCCGAGCAGTTCTTC.

This clonotype was detected only once. V and J are TRBV6-4 and TRBJ1-6, with a weak D call TRBD1 (5 bases). Germline values: CDR1 MRHNA, CDR2 SNTAGT. With 5 bases removed from V and 10 bases from J, the gap between germline ends came to 18 bases. The CDR3 runs to 15 residues. The CDR3 bases are TGTGCCAGCAGTCATAACGCAGGGAACGGCTCACCCCTCCACTTT. This codes for CASSHNAGNGSPLHF.

This clonotype was observed many times. This chain connects TRBV4-1 to TRBJ2-7; 11 bases map to TRBD2. The CDR3 is 16 amino acids. V lost 0 bases to trimming and J lost 3 bases; unmatched junction nucleotides: 4. Germline CDR1 MGHRA, CDR2 YSYEKL. The CDR3 reads CASSQEELAGGYEQYF. The CDR3 bases are TGCGCCAGCAGCCAAGAGGAGCTAGCGGGAGGCTACGAGCAGTACTTC.

This clonotype was recorded many times. The chain uses TRBV12-3 or TRBV12-4 and TRBJ2-5; 8 bases fit TRBD1. The CDR3 is made up of 15 amino acids. The junction had 5 bases not matched to a gene; V was cut back by 3 bases and J by 2 bases. The CDR3 nucleotides read TGTGCCAGCAGTTTTAACACAGGGGGGCAAGAGACCCAGTACTTC. Translation gives CASSFNTGGQETQYF.

There are many counts of this clonotype. CDR3 DNA sequence: TGTGCCAGCAGCCCGCGTAGTAAAGGGGACGAGCAGTACTTC. Translating gives CASSPRSKGDEQYF. This sequence joins TRBV7-2 and TRBJ2-7; a weak D match, TRBD1 (5 bases). CDR1 is SGHTA and CDR2 is FQGNSA in the germline V gene. The CDR3 has 14 amino acids. V was clipped by 5 bases and J by 5 bases, with 16 bases between them.

V and J are TRBV14 and TRBJ2-2, with D possibly matching TRBD2 (6 bases). Trimming shortened V by 4 bases and J by 6 bases, and 12 bases separated the two germline ends. The V gene's germline CDR1 is SGHDN and CDR2 FVKESK. CDR3 length: 14 amino acids. The DNA for the CDR3 is TGTGCCAGCAGCCCACGGGGGTTGGCCGGGGAGCTGTTTTTT. Its translation is CASSPRGLAGELFF.

In its sample, this clonotype was seen many times. V usage is TRBV5-6 and J usage is TRBJ2-5; 7 bases fit TRBD2. The germline gives CDR1 SGHDT, CDR2 YYEEEE. The CDR3 is made up of 16 amino acids. V lost 1 base, J lost 2 bases, and 8 bases stayed unmatched. CDR3 residues: CASSLRLAAVQETQYF. CDR3 nucleotides: TGTGCCAGCAGCTTGCGGCTAGCGGCTGTACAAGAGACCCAGTACTTC. Full variable domain (rest looked up from reference TRBV5-6 and TRBJ2-5): DAGVTQSPTHLIKTRGQQVTLRCSPKSGHDTVSWYQQALGQGPQFIFQYYEEEERQRGNFPDRFSGHQFPNYSSELNVNALLLGDSALYLCASSLRLAAVQETQYFGPGTRLLVL.

This clonotype showed up many times. The chain carries TRBV5-1 and TRBJ1-1; D is uncertain. The CDR3 sequence is 17 residues long. Germline loops: CDR1 SGHRS, CDR2 YFSETQ. Trimming cost V 0 bases and J 0 bases, with 15 bases left between them. The CDR3 nucleotides are TGCGCCAGCAGCTTGGGGCAGCCCGATACCTTGAACACTGAAGCTTTCTTT. Protein sequence: CASSLGQPDTLNTEAFF.

There are many counts of this clonotype. The chain uses TRBV2 and TRBJ1-5, with TRBD1 identical over 7 bases. The V gene's germline CDR1 is SNHLY and CDR2 FYNNEI. This CDR3 contains 17 residues. J lost 4 bases, V lost 6 bases, and 15 bases had no gene match. CDR3 sequence: CASRPGDSTGGNQPQHF. The DNA for the CDR3 is TGTGCCAGCAGACCAGGGGACAGCACGGGGGGTAATCAGCCCCAGCATTTT.

This clonotype has only one observation. The chain links TRBV11-3 to TRBJ2-1; D perhaps matches TRBD1 (5 bases). Germline CDR1 reads SGHNT; CDR2 reads YENEEA. V was cut by 3 bases and J by 6 bases, with 12 bases left in between. CDR3 size: 14 residues. The CDR3 region is CASSFFLGANEQFF. The CDR3 DNA reads TGTGCCAGCAGCTTCTTCCTTGGGGCCAATGAGCAGTTCTTC.

This clonotype was seen many times. The chain uses TRBV30 and TRBJ1-4, with 9 bases lining up with TRBD1. CDR1 is GTSNPN and CDR2 is SVGIG in the germline V gene (reference sequence). The V gene end was trimmed by 4 bases and the J gene end by 7 bases; junction bases not matched to a gene: 7. The length of the CDR3 is 14 residues. CDR3 region: CAWTLDRGGEKLFF. CDR3 sequence (DNA): TGTGCCTGGACCCTGGACAGGGGCGGTGAAAAACTGTTTTTT.

This clonotype was observed at least ten times. CDR3 bases: TGTGCCAGCAGTGATGGACTCCCCTCCTACGAGCAGTACTTC. Encoded protein: CASSDGLPSYEQYF. This chain links TRBV27 with TRBJ2-7; D perhaps matches TRBD2 (5 bases). CDR3 length: 14 amino acids. Germline lookup yields CDR1 MNHEY and CDR2 SMNVEV (reference sequence). V lost 5 bases, J lost 0 bases, and 11 bases lay in between.

This clonotype was counted ten times or more. The J gene is TRBJ2-3, the V gene TRBV11-2; D remains ambiguous. V lost 4 bases and J 2 bases, leaving 7 bases between the germline ends. Germline-derived CDR1 and CDR2 are SGHAT and FQNNGV. The CDR3 spans 13 residues. CDR3 loop: CASSYVPTDTQYF. As DNA, the CDR3 is TGTGCCAGCAGCTATGTTCCCACAGATACGCAGTATTTT.